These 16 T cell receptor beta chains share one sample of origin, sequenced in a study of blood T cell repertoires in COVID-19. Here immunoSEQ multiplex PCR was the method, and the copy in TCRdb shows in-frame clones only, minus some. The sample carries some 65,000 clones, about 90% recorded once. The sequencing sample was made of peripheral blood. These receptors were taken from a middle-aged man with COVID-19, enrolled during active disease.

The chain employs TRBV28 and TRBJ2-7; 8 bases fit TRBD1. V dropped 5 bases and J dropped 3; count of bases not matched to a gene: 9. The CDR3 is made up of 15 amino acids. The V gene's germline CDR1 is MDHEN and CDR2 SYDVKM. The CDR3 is CASSPGQGDFYEQYF. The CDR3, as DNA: TGTGCCAGCAGTCCAGGACAGGGCGATTTCTACGAGCAGTACTTC. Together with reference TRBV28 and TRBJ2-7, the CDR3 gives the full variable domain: DVKVTQSSRYLVKRTGEKVFLECVQDMDHENMFWYRQDPGLGLRLIYFSYDVKMKEKGDIPEGYSVSREKKERFSLILESASTNQTSMYLCASSPGQGDFYEQYFGPGTRLTVT.

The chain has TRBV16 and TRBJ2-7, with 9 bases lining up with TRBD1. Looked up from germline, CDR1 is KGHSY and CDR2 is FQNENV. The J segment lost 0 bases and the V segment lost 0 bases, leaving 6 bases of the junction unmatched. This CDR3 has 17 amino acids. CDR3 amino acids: CASSQSTWDRDSYEQYF. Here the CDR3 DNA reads TGTGCCAGCAGCCAATCAACTTGGGACAGGGACTCCTACGAGCAGTACTTC.

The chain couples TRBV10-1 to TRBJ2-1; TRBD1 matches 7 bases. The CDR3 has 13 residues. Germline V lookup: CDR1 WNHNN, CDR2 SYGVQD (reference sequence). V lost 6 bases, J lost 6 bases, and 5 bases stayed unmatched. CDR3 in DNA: TGCGCCAGCAGCTCAAACAGGGGCAATGAGCAGTTCTTC. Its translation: CASSSNRGNEQFF.

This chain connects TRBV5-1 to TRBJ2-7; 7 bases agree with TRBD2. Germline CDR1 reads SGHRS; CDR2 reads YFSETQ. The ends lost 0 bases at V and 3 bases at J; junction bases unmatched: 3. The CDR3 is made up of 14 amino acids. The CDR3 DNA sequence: TGCGCCAGCAGCTTGGGATCGGGGGGCTACGAGCAGTACTTC. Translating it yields CASSLGSGGYEQYF.

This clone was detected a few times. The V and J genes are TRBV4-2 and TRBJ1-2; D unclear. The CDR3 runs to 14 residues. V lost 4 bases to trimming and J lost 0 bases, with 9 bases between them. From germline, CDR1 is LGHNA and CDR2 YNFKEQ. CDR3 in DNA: TGTGCCAGCAGCCTCGGAGGATCTAACTATGGCTACACCTTC. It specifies CASSLGGSNYGYTF.

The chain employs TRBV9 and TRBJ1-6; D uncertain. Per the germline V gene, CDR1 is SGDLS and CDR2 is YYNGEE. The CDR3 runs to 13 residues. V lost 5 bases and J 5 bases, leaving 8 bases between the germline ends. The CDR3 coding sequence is TGTGCCAGCAGTGGCCCCCATAATTCACCCCTCCACTTT. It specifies CASSGPHNSPLHF.

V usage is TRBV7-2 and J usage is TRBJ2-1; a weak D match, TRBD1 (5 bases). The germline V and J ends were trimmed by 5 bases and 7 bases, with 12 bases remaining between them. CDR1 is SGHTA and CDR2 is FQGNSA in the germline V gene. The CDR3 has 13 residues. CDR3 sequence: CASSLSAGNEQFF. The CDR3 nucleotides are TGTGCCAGCAGCCTAAGCGCAGGGAATGAGCAGTTCTTC. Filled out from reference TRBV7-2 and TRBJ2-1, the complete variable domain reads GAGVSQSPSNKVTEKGKDVELRCDPISGHTALYWYRQSLGQGLEFLIYFQGNSAPDKSGLPSDRFSAERTGGSVSTLTIQRTQQEDSAVYLCASSLSAGNEQFFGPGTRLTVL.

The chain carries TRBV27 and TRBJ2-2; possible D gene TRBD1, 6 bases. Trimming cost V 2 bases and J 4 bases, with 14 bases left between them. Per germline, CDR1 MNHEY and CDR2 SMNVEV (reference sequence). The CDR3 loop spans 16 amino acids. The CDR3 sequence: CASSLKGVVGTGELFF. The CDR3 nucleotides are TGTGCCAGCAGTTTAAAGGGGGTGGTTGGCACCGGGGAGCTGTTTTTT.

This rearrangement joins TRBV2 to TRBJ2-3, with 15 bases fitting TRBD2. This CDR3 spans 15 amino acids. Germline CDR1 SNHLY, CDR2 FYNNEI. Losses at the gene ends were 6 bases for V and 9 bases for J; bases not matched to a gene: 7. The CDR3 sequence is CASRVPGLAGGTQYF. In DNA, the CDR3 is TGTGCCAGCAGGGTGCCGGGACTAGCGGGGGGCACGCAGTATTTT.

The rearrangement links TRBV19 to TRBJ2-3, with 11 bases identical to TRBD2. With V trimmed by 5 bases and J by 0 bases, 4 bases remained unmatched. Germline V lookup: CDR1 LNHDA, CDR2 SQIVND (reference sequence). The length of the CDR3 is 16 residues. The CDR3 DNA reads TGTGCCAGTAGTCCCATAGCGGGGGGGAGCACAGATACGCAGTATTTT. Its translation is CASSPIAGGSTDTQYF. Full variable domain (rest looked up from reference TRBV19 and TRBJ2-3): DGGITQSPKYLFRKEGQNVTLSCEQNLNHDAMYWYRQDPGQGLRLIYYSQIVNDFQKGDIAEGYSVSREKKESFPLTVTSAQKNPTAFYLCASSPIAGGSTDTQYFGPGTRLTVL.

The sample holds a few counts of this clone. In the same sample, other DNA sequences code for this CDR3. The CDR3 coding sequence is TGTGCCAGCAGTGCCTGGACAGGAACTAATGAAAAACTGTTTTTT. Translating gives CASSAWTGTNEKLFF. The genes are TRBV25-1 and TRBJ1-4; the match to TRBD1 covers 7 bases. Germline V gene lookup returns CDR1 MGHDK and CDR2 SYGVNS. The V and J ends lost 4 bases and 1 base, in that order; junction bases with no gene match: 3. This CDR3 comprises 15 residues.

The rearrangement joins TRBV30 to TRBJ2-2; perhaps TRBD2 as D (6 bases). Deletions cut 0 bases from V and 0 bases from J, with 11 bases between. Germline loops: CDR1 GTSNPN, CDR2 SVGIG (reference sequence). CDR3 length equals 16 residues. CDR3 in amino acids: CAWSVSWGANTGELFF. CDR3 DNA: TGTGCCTGGAGTGTATCCTGGGGGGCGAACACCGGGGAGCTGTTTTTT.

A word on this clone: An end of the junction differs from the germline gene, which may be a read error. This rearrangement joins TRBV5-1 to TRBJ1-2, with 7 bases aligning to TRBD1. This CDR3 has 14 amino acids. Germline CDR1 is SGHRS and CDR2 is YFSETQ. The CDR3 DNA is TGCGCCAGCAGCTTGGCACAGGGGTCGGTTGGGAACGCCTTC. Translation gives CASSLAQGSVGNAF.

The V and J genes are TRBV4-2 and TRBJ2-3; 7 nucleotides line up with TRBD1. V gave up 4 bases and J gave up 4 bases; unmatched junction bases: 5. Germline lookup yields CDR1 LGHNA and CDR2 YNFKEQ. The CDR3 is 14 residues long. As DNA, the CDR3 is TGTGCCAGCAGCCCGGGACAGTCCGCAGATACGCAGTATTTT. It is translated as CASSPGQSADTQYF.

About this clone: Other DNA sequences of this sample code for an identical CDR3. The CDR3 DNA reads as TGTGCCTGGAGTCGCTCCTACAATGAGCAGTTCTTC. Its protein is CAWSRSYNEQFF. This chain connects TRBV30 to TRBJ2-1, with no clear D. Trimming stripped 2 bases from V and 0 bases from J, with 2 bases between. CDR3 length: 12 residues. Germline CDR1 GTSNPN, CDR2 SVGIG (reference sequence).

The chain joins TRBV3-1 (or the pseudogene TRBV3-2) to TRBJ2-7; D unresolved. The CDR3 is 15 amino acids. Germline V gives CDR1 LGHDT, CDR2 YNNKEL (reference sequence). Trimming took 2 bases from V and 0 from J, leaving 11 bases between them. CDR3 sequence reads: CASSQLHLSSYEQYF. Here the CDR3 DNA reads TGTGCCAGCAGCCAACTGCATCTAAGCTCCTACGAGCAGTACTTC.